The 8 T cell receptor beta chains listed next were all sequenced from one sample in a study of cytomegalovirus exposure and HLA in healthy donors. PCR amplification relied on 60 Vbeta primers (plus 13 Jbeta primers). Produced via immunoSEQ multiplex PCR; TCRdb's table is partial and in-frame only. The sample yields about 110,000 clones, about 70% seen once. What was sequenced was PBMCs. The receptors were gathered from a female donor in good health and CMV-seronegative.

This rearrangement joins TRBV29-1 to TRBJ2-1, with 7 bases aligning to TRBD2. The CDR3 is made up of 14 amino acids. The germline V gene encodes CDR1 SQVTM and CDR2 ANQGSEA. V lost 3 bases to trimming and J lost 8 bases; unmatched junction nucleotides: 10. The CDR3 bases are TGCAGCGTTGAGGGACTAAGCATATTCGATGAGCAGTTCTTC. Protein product: CSVEGLSIFDEQFF.

This clone was seen only a few times. The chain joins TRBV19 to TRBJ1-1; tentatively, D is TRBD1 (6 bases). Looked up from germline, CDR1 is LNHDA and CDR2 is SQIVND (reference sequence). This CDR3 contains 12 residues. V was cut by 0 bases and J by 7 bases, with 6 bases left in between. CDR3 loop: CASSIEDSEAFF. CDR3 coding DNA: TGTGCCAGTAGTATAGAGGACAGTGAAGCTTTCTTT.

J is TRBJ2-5 and V is TRBV11-3; D gene uncertain. The CDR3 runs to 14 residues. CDR1 SGHNT and CDR2 YENEEA come from the germline V gene. The V gene lost 2 bases and the J gene lost 2 bases, with 9 bases spanning the gap. CDR3 loop: CASSLFRRQETQYF. In DNA form, the CDR3 reads TGTGCCAGCAGCTTATTTCGCCGGCAAGAGACCCAGTACTTC. The full variable domain, with the rest looked up from reference TRBV11-3 and TRBJ2-5, is EAGVVQSPRYKIIEKKQPVAFWCNPISGHNTLYWYLQNLGQGPELLIRYENEEAVDDSQLPKDRFSAERLKGVDSTLKIQPAELGDSAVYLCASSLFRRQETQYFGPGTRLLVL.

The chain combines TRBV29-1 with TRBJ2-6, with a weak D call TRBD2 (5 bases). Germline V lookup: CDR1 SQVTM, CDR2 ANQGSEA. This CDR3 contains 14 residues. V shed 4 bases and J shed 2 bases, with 9 bases lying between them. The CDR3 region is CSVGIGAGANVLTF. Written as DNA, the CDR3 is TGCAGCGTTGGGATCGGGGCTGGGGCCAACGTCCTGACTTTC.

This sequence joins TRBV2 and TRBJ2-7; D might be TRBD2 (6 bases). CDR1 and CDR2 from the germline V gene are SNHLY and FYNNEI. V shed 7 bases and J shed 4 bases, with 17 bases lying between them. This CDR3 has 14 amino acids. The CDR3 bases are TGTGCCAGCATCTTGGCGGGCCGGGGGTACGAGCAGTACTTC. The encoded protein is CASILAGRGYEQYF.

A single count supports this clone. The CDR3 is CASSVREGGYEQFF. CDR3 in DNA: TGTGCCAGCAGTGTCCGGGAGGGCGGGTATGAGCAGTTCTTC. This chain joins TRBV6-1 and TRBJ2-1; 8 bases fit TRBD2. The CDR3 is 14 residues long. The junction had 7 bases not matched to a gene; V was cut back by 4 bases and J by 8 bases. Germline V gene lookup returns CDR1 MNHNS and CDR2 SASEGT.

J is TRBJ2-7 and V is TRBV28; possibly TRBD2 for D (6 bases). CDR3 length equals 11 residues. The V end was cut by 5 bases, the J end by 13 bases, with 15 bases between. The germline CDR1 and CDR2 sequences are MDHEN and SYDVKM. The CDR3 DNA reads TGTGCCAGCAGTACGACTAGGAGCGTCTACTTC. Its protein is CASSTTRSVYF.

This clone was counted a single time. The V gene is TRBV15, the J gene TRBJ2-2; D remains unclear. The CDR3 is 14 residues long. Germline values: CDR1 LNHNV, CDR2 YYDKDF (reference sequence). Trimming removed 5 bases from V and 4 bases from J, with 11 bases in between. The CDR3 region has the DNA TGTGCCACCAGCGGAAAACCGGGCACCGGGGAGCTGTTTTTT. It codes for CATSGKPGTGELFF.